Following are 15 T cell receptor beta chains from one sample sequenced in a study of T cell responses to AZD1222 COVID-19 vaccine. Profiling relied on immunoSEQ multiplex PCR, and the TCRdb table lists in-frame clones only, not all of them. The data show approximately 100,000 clones, around nine tenths seen once. The sequencing used peripheral blood, collected on day 0 of AZD1222 vaccination. All receptors derive from an adult in good health.

The rearrangement links TRBV4-1 to TRBJ2-2; 7 nucleotides match TRBD2. The length of the CDR3 is 17 residues. Germline V gene lookup returns CDR1 MGHRA and CDR2 YSYEKL. V shed 3 bases and J 2 bases; nucleotides not matched to a gene: 9. This chain's CDR3 is CASSHNYGLGNTGELFF. In nucleotides, the CDR3 is TGCGCCAGCAGCCATAATTACGGACTAGGAAACACCGGGGAGCTGTTTTTT.

The CDR3 protein is CATSDRTGPAFF. CDR3 nucleotides: TGTGCCACCAGTGACAGGACAGGTCCGGCTTTCTTT. The chain couples TRBV24-1 to TRBJ1-1; 7 positions match TRBD1. The CDR3 totals 12 residues. Germline values: CDR1 KGHDR, CDR2 SFDVKD. Trimming removed 4 bases from V and 11 bases from J; junction bases left unmatched: 6.

The CDR3 coding sequence is TGTGCCAGCAGTTACGGGGTCGGTGAGCAGTTCTTC. Protein product: CASSYGVGEQFF. The chain combines TRBV6-5 with TRBJ2-1; D gene ambiguous. Between the trimmed V and J ends, which lost 2 bases and 9 bases, there was a span of 8 bases. The germline V gene has CDR1 MNHEY and CDR2 SVGAGI. This CDR3 is built from 12 residues.

DNA of the CDR3: TGTGCCAGCAGTTTAATATTTCATTTTGGGTCGGGAGGCTACACCTTC. Translation: CASSLIFHFGSGGYTF. The J gene is TRBJ1-2, the V gene TRBV28, with D uncertain. The germline gives CDR1 MDHEN, CDR2 SYDVKM. The V end lost 2 bases, the J end lost 8 bases, and 21 bases lay between the germline ends. The CDR3 length is 16 residues.

The chain recombines TRBV5-4 with TRBJ2-3; TRBD1 matches 7 bases. Unmatched junction bases numbered 4, after V lost 1 base and J lost 5 bases. CDR1 is SGHNT and CDR2 is YYREEE in the germline V gene (reference sequence). This CDR3 is 14 amino acids long. CDR3 protein: CASSLTGAGDTQYF. CDR3 DNA: TGTGCCAGCAGCTTGACAGGGGCGGGAGATACGCAGTATTTT.

J is TRBJ2-7 and V is TRBV13; 10 nucleotides match TRBD1. The germline V gene encodes CDR1 PRHDT and CDR2 FYEKMQ (reference sequence). The CDR3 is 15 residues long. With V trimmed by 5 bases and J by 4 bases, 8 bases remained unmatched. The CDR3 region has the DNA TGTGCCAGCAGCCTCATCGACAGGGGGCAATACGAGCAGTACTTC. Translated, it gives CASSLIDRGQYEQYF.

The J gene is TRBJ2-7, the V gene TRBV3-1 (or the pseudogene TRBV3-2); D is perhaps TRBD1 or TRBD2 (5 bases each). Per the germline V gene, CDR1 is LGHDT and CDR2 is YNNKEL (reference sequence). This CDR3 has 12 amino acids. Deletions cut 8 bases from V and 2 bases from J, with 10 bases between. This CDR3 is CASGTLAYEQYF. DNA for the CDR3: TGTGCCAGCGGGACGTTGGCCTACGAGCAGTACTTC.

This clone was recorded only once. The chain has TRBV28 and TRBJ1-6; 10 bases match TRBD1. The germline V gene encodes CDR1 MDHEN and CDR2 SYDVKM. This CDR3 is built from 13 residues. Trimming removed 4 bases from V and 12 bases from J; junction bases left unmatched: 3. The CDR3 loop is CASSYGQGVPLHF. Written as DNA, the CDR3 is TGTGCCAGCAGTTACGGACAGGGGGTACCCCTCCACTTT.

This clone came up once. This rearrangement joins TRBV19 to TRBJ1-1; D might be TRBD1 (5 bases). CDR3 length: 15 residues. Trimming took off 1 base at V and 0 bases at J, with 9 bases between the two ends. CDR1 is LNHDA, CDR2 SQIVND, per germline (reference sequence). CDR3 bases: TGTGCCAGTAGTATAGGGCGGGGACTGAACACTGAAGCTTTCTTT. Translated, it gives CASSIGRGLNTEAFF.

V gene TRBV14 combines with J gene TRBJ2-5, with a weak D call TRBD2 (5 bases). Germline assignment: CDR1 SGHDN and CDR2 FVKESK. This CDR3 has 14 amino acids. Trimming pared 3 bases from V and 5 bases from J, leaving 13 bases between. The CDR3 reads CASSHTRGGETQYF. DNA for the CDR3: TGTGCCAGCAGCCACACTAGAGGTGGGGAGACCCAGTACTTC. Full variable domain (remainder filled in from reference TRBV14 and TRBJ2-5): EAGVTQFPSHSVIEKGQTVTLRCDPISGHDNLYWYRRVMGKEIKFLLHFVKESKQDESGMPNNRFLAERTGGTYSTLKVQPAELEDSGVYFCASSHTRGGETQYFGPGTRLLVL.

This clone has just one count. This sequence joins TRBV7-9 and TRBJ1-2; D gene uncertain. Between the trimmed V and J ends, which lost 4 bases and 4 bases, there was a span of 10 bases. Germline CDR1 reads SEHNR; CDR2 reads FQNEAQ (reference sequence). The CDR3 loop spans 13 amino acids. CDR3 in DNA: TGTGCCAGCAGCTCGGGCGGAATCTATGGCTACACCTTC. Residues: CASSSGGIYGYTF.

This sequence joins TRBV9 and TRBJ1-1; TRBD1 might be the D (5 bases). The CDR3 length is 13 residues. Trimming removed 4 bases at V and 0 bases at J, with 7 bases between. Germline values: CDR1 SGDLS, CDR2 YYNGEE. CDR3 coding DNA: TGTGCCAGCAGCAAGACAGTGAACACTGAAGCTTTCTTT. This encodes CASSKTVNTEAFF.

The V and J genes are TRBV13 and TRBJ2-2; 10 bases agree with TRBD2. Germline CDR1 reads PRHDT; CDR2 reads FYEKMQ (reference sequence). V trimming: 2 bases; J trimming: 5 bases; junction bases outside the gene matches: 8. The CDR3 is made up of 17 amino acids. CDR3 region: CASSLQRGGLGTGELFF. In nucleotides, the CDR3 is TGTGCCAGCAGCTTACAGCGGGGGGGCCTAGGAACCGGGGAGCTGTTTTTT.

V and J are TRBV5-5 and TRBJ2-1, with 8 bases aligning to TRBD1. J was trimmed by 4 bases and V by 0 bases; bases with no gene match: 0. Per germline, CDR1 SGHKS and CDR2 YYEKEE (reference sequence). The CDR3 totals 14 residues. The CDR3 DNA is TGTGCCAGCAGCTTGGGACAGGGGTACAATGAGCAGTTCTTC. Its protein is CASSLGQGYNEQFF. Variable domain in full (rest from reference TRBV5-5 and TRBJ2-1): DAGVTQSPTHLIKTRGQQVTLRCSPISGHKSVSWYQQVLGQGPQFIFQYYEKEERGRGNFPDRFSARQFPNYSSELNVNALLLGDSALYLCASSLGQGYNEQFFGPGTRLTVL.

The genes are TRBV7-8 and TRBJ1-2; D ambiguous. The V end was cut by 1 base, the J end by 4 bases, with 16 bases between. The CDR3 is made up of 16 amino acids. In germline, CDR1 is SGHVS, CDR2 FQNEAQ. The CDR3 nucleotides are TGTGCCAGCAGCTTAGAATTGGCCCTTAAGGGCTATGGCTACACCTTC. It is translated as CASSLELALKGYGYTF.